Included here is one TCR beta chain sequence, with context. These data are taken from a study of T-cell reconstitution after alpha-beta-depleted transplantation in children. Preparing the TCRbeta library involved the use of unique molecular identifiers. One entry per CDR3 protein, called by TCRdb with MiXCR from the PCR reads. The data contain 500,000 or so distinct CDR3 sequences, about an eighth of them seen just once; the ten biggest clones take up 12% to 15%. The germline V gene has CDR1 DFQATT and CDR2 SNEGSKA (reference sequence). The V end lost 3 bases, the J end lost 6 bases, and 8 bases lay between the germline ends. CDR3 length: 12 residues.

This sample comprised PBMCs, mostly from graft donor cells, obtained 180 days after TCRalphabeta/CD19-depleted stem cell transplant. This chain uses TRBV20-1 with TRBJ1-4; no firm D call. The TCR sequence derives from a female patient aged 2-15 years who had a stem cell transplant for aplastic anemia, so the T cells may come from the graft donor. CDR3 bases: TGCAGTGCTAGGGGCAGATATGAAAAACTGTTTTTT. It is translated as CSARGRYEKLFF.